A selection of T cell receptor beta chains follows, all from one sample in a study of neurological immune-mediated disorders. Using its own MiXCR run on the 5' RACE reads, TCRdb lists one record per CDR3 protein. This table has around 50,000 distinct CDR3 sequences, around 3.4% appearing once. Sequenced: PBMCs. The receptors come from a woman in her 30s with multiple sclerosis. Both conserved end residues are part of each CDR3. Fields, in order: D gene, V gene, CDR3 length, J gene, CDR3 protein. The D gene is left open where the match is weak.

>NA|TRBV7-8|15|TRBJ2-5
CASSLIRERGETQYF
>NA|TRBV12-3/TRBV12-4|14|TRBJ2-7
CASSLRDISYEQYF
>NA|TRBV7-8|16|TRBJ2-2
CASSLKRWANTGELFF
>TRBD2|TRBV29-1|15|TRBJ2-5
CSVVFLAGSQETQYF
>TRBD2|TRBV28|15|TRBJ2-7
CASRWTSGGSYEQYF
>TRBD1|TRBV7-9|14|TRBJ1-1
CASSLKGAWTEAFF
>TRBD2|TRBV20-1|17|TRBJ2-2
CSARDPAGGPDTGELFF
>NA|TRBV12-3/TRBV12-4|13|TRBJ1-3
CASRSDLVGTIYF
>NA|TRBV6-2/TRBV6-3|15|TRBJ2-5
CASSYSGRSGETQYF
>NA|TRBV12-3/TRBV12-4|16|TRBJ2-3
CASSSPPDYSTDTQYF
>TRBD1|TRBV20-1|15|TRBJ2-5
CSARDGRRQGQTQYF
>TRBD1|TRBV6-6|14|TRBJ2-3
CASRDTGGTDTQYF
>NA|TRBV5-1|14|TRBJ1-1
CASSSAGFHTEAFF
>TRBD1|TRBV6-1|13|TRBJ2-5
CASSLGQQETQYF
>NA|TRBV28|14|TRBJ1-3
CASSPPNSGNTIYF
>NA|TRBV13|14|TRBJ2-3
CASSSGRDTDTQYF
>NA|TRBV5-5|15|TRBJ1-5
CASSLAGVVVQPQHF
>NA|TRBV7-3|12|TRBJ2-3
CASSTLPGAQYF
>NA|TRBV5-1|15|TRBJ1-4
CASGWGGEKYEKLFF
>TRBD2|TRBV5-1|14|TRBJ2-7
CASTGGPSSYEQYF
>NA|TRBV7-9|14|TRBJ2-5
CASIAGASQETQYF
>NA|TRBV7-2|16|TRBJ1-1
CASSLVGGGVMTEAFF
>NA|TRBV12-5|14|TRBJ1-1
CASALTGSRDEAFF
>NA|TRBV15|16|TRBJ2-3
CATSRGTMGISDTQYF
>TRBD1|TRBV12-3/TRBV12-4|14|TRBJ1-4
CASSWGDRGEKLFF
>TRBD1|TRBV3-1|14|TRBJ2-5
CASSRGQGRETQYF
>NA|TRBV12-3/TRBV12-4|15|TRBJ2-3
CASSPEGSRTDTQYF
>TRBD2|TRBV9|17|TRBJ2-3
CASSENRQGSGADTQYF
>TRBD1|TRBV25-1|14|TRBJ1-1
CASSTGQGFAEAFF
>NA|TRBV5-1|15|TRBJ2-1
CASSLAQGTYNEQFF
>NA|TRBV3-1|13|TRBJ2-7
CASSQQKAYEQYF
>NA|TRBV6-6|13|TRBJ2-1
CASSFNRDNEQFF
>TRBD2|TRBV18|14|TRBJ2-1
CASSPGTTYNEQFF
>TRBD1|TRBV29-1|15|TRBJ2-5
CSVNPGQGIQGTQYF
>NA|TRBV20-1|12|TRBJ2-3
CSAPYPLDTQYF
>NA|TRBV29-1|11|TRBJ2-7
CSVATGDEQYF
>NA|TRBV4-2|15|TRBJ1-5
CASSQGRQSNQPQHF
>NA|TRBV5-1|14|TRBJ2-1
CASSLASYYNEQFF